The 2 T cell receptor beta chains in this list originate from one sample, sequenced in a study of early T cells in non-severe SARS-CoV-2 infection. TCRdb reprocessed the 5' RACE reads via MiXCR and lists one record per CDR3 protein. The table records about 89,000 distinct CDR3 sequences, roughly 17% of them present only once. Sample: whole blood, taken at baseline. These receptors came from an adult who was a healthcare worker with PCR-confirmed SARS-CoV-2 infection or an uninfected control (not recorded which).

The chain uses TRBV28 and TRBJ2-7; D possibly corresponds to TRBD2 (6 bases). Germline V gene sequence: CDR1 MDHEN, CDR2 SYDVKM. V was shortened by 3 bases and J by 0 bases, with 18 bases between the two germline ends. The CDR3 loop spans 17 amino acids. For the CDR3, the DNA is TGTGCCAGCAGTTTGCCGTATAGCGGAACTTTCTCCTACGAGCAGTACTTC. This codes for CASSLPYSGTFSYEQYF.

This sequence joins TRBV19 and TRBJ2-3; the D is unclear. This CDR3 contains 13 residues. Trimming stripped 7 bases from V and 3 bases from J, with 11 bases between. Germline V lookup: CDR1 LNHDA, CDR2 SQIVND (reference sequence). CDR3 sequence: CASTQFGTDTQYF. The DNA for the CDR3 is TGTGCCAGTACCCAGTTCGGGACAGATACGCAGTATTTT.